This entry lists 26 T cell receptor beta chains sequenced from one sample in a study of T cell changes during pregnancy in multiple sclerosis. Data came from immunoSEQ multiplex PCR; TCRdb stores just in-frame clones and leaves some out. The repertoire includes approximately 130,000 clones, less than 97% of them detected once, and less than 0.55% sits in the top ten. Material: peripheral blood, obtained after pregnancy. The receptors originated from a female donor with multiple sclerosis, enrolled in a pregnancy study.

V is TRBV4-1 and J is TRBJ2-5, with 8 bases that match TRBD1. The J call could be wrong; TRBJ2-7 is a better fit for the DNA end. CDR3 length equals 16 residues. CDR1 and CDR2 (germline): MGHRA, YSYEKL. DNA of the CDR3: TGCGCCAGCAGCCAAGCCGGAGGACAGGGAGCCTACGAGCAGTACTTC. Its translation is CASSQAGGQGAYEQYF.

The chain combines TRBV28 with TRBJ2-7; TRBD1 might be the D (6 bases). The CDR3 covers 12 residues. Germline V gene lookup returns CDR1 MDHEN and CDR2 SYDVKM. V lost 8 bases, J lost 4 bases, and 12 bases lay in between. CDR3 region: CASVKDSYEQYF. The CDR3 nucleotides read TGTGCCAGCGTAAAGGACAGTTACGAGCAGTACTTC.

The J gene is TRBJ2-1, the V gene TRBV4-1, with 9 bases matching TRBD2. With V trimmed by 0 bases and J by 2 bases, 2 bases remained unmatched. Germline V gene lookup returns CDR1 MGHRA and CDR2 YSYEKL. The CDR3 sequence is 16 residues long. CDR3 DNA: TGCGCCAGCAGCCAAGATCGACTAGCGGCCTACAATGAGCAGTTCTTC. This sequence encodes CASSQDRLAAYNEQFF.

The chain joins TRBV5-5 to TRBJ2-7; a possible D gene is TRBD1 (6 bases). This CDR3 spans 16 amino acids. V gave up 5 bases and J gave up 3 bases, with 21 bases separating them. Germline CDR1 SGHKS, CDR2 YYEKEE (reference sequence). The CDR3: CASRPEVGTRIYEQYF. For the CDR3, the DNA is TGTGCCAGCAGGCCCGAAGTCGGGACAAGGATCTACGAGCAGTACTTC.

This clone was observed a single time. The J gene is TRBJ2-4, the V gene TRBV19; perhaps TRBD1 as D (5 bases). The CDR3 covers 14 residues. The V end lost 7 bases, the J end lost 2 bases, and 12 bases lay between the germline ends. CDR1 is LNHDA and CDR2 is SQIVND in the germline V gene (reference sequence). The chain's CDR3 is CASNRFLTKNIQYF. CDR3 nucleotides: TGTGCCAGTAACAGGTTTTTGACCAAAAACATTCAGTACTTC.

The rearrangement links TRBV15 to TRBJ2-7; D is uncertain. CDR3 length equals 12 residues. The V gene lost 3 bases and the J gene lost 4 bases, with 7 bases spanning the gap. Germline V CDR1 and CDR2: LNHNV, YYDKDF (reference sequence). The CDR3 region is CATSSNGYEQYF. As DNA, the CDR3 is TGTGCCACCAGCAGTAACGGTTACGAGCAGTACTTC.

This clone was found once. Germline and junction disagree at one end, which may indicate a read error. J is TRBJ1-1 and V is TRBV6-5, with a possible D match to TRBD1 (6 bases). The CDR3 is 15 amino acids. Germline-derived CDR1 and CDR2 are MNHEY and SVGAGI. The CDR3, as DNA: TGTGCCAGCAGTTCCTGGGGGGGGCTGAATACTGAAGCTTTCTTT. Protein product: CASSSWGGLNTEAFF.

The chain recombines TRBV19 with TRBJ2-1, with 7 bases matching TRBD2. The CDR3 covers 15 residues. J lost 10 bases, V lost 5 bases, and 14 bases had no gene match. In germline, CDR1 is LNHDA, CDR2 SQIVND (reference sequence). CDR3 nucleotides: TGTGCCAGTAGTCTGCGGACTAGTTCCCATATCGAGCAGTTCTTC. Amino acid sequence: CASSLRTSSHIEQFF.

Details on this clone: This specimen includes other DNA sequences encoding the same CDR3. The chain has TRBV11-1 and TRBJ1-2; D gene uncertain. This CDR3 has 13 amino acids. V lost 1 base to trimming and J lost 4 bases, with 7 bases between them. The germline V gene has CDR1 SGHAT and CDR2 FQDESV (reference sequence). CDR3 sequence reads: CASSLGPSYGYTF. CDR3 bases: TGTGCCAGCAGCTTAGGTCCCAGCTATGGCTACACCTTC.

In nucleotides, the CDR3 is TGTGCCAGCAGCTCTAGGGAGAACGTTGTCTACAATGAGCAGTTCTTC. It codes for CASSSRENVVYNEQFF. This sequence joins TRBV11-2 and TRBJ2-1; TRBD2 might be the D (5 bases). The germline CDR1 and CDR2 sequences are SGHAT and FQNNGV. This CDR3 has 16 amino acids. V shed 4 bases and J shed 3 bases, with 16 bases lying between them.

The chain carries TRBV27 and TRBJ2-1; TRBD2 matches at 12 bases. With 0 bases clipped from V and 2 bases from J, the junction kept 5 bases outside the gene matches. The CDR3 is 18 residues long. Germline CDR1 is MNHEY and CDR2 is SMNVEV (reference sequence). CDR3 DNA sequence: TGTGCCAGCAGTTTATCAGCCCTAGCGGGAGGGCCCTACAATGAGCAGTTCTTC. Its translation is CASSLSALAGGPYNEQFF.

This chain joins TRBV19 and TRBJ2-7; D might be TRBD1 (5 bases). Trimming took off 6 bases at V and 10 bases at J, with 16 bases between the two ends. Looked up from germline, CDR1 is LNHDA and CDR2 is SQIVND (reference sequence). This CDR3 contains 12 residues. The CDR3 here is CASSWTPELQYF. CDR3 coding DNA: TGTGCCAGTAGCTGGACACCAGAACTCCAGTACTTC.

CDR3 bases: TGTGCCAGCAGCCAGACAACGGTGCGTTGGGGCTACACCTTC. It translates to CASSQTTVRWGYTF. The rearrangement links TRBV14 to TRBJ1-2; D is ambiguous. Germline V CDR1 and CDR2: SGHDN, FVKESK. Trimming stripped 3 bases from V and 8 bases from J, with 16 bases between. The CDR3 extends over 14 amino acids.

The chain links TRBV9 to TRBJ2-1, with TRBD2 matching over 8 bases. J was trimmed by 8 bases and V by 0 bases; bases with no gene match: 13. Germline CDR1 and CDR2: SGDLS and YYNGEE. This CDR3 is 17 amino acids long. For the CDR3, the DNA is TGTGCCAGCAGCGTAGATTTGGGGCGGGGGGTTTTGGATGAGCAGTTCTTC. Protein sequence: CASSVDLGRGVLDEQFF.

The chain recombines TRBV10-2 with TRBJ1-5; no definite D call. Trimming shortened V by 7 bases and J by 7 bases, and 11 bases separated the two germline ends. This CDR3 has 12 amino acids. CDR1 and CDR2 (germline): WSHSY, SAAADI. The chain's CDR3 is CASNNGGQPQHF. DNA of the CDR3: TGCGCCAGCAATAACGGCGGACAGCCCCAGCATTTT.

This chain links TRBV11-2 with TRBJ2-5; 12 nucleotides agree with TRBD2. The trim removed 4 bases at V and 1 base at J, leaving 7 bases unmatched. CDR1 is SGHAT and CDR2 is FQNNGV in the germline V gene. This CDR3 is built from 17 residues. The CDR3 loop is CASSSMTSGSFQETQYF. Here the CDR3 DNA reads TGTGCCAGCAGCTCGATGACTAGCGGGAGTTTCCAAGAGACCCAGTACTTC.

This clone has a single count. V usage is TRBV11-2 and J usage is TRBJ2-5; 9 nucleotides agree with TRBD2. The CDR3 totals 16 residues. V shed 5 bases and J 7 bases; nucleotides not matched to a gene: 14. Per the germline V gene, CDR1 is SGHAT and CDR2 is FQNNGV. For the CDR3, the DNA is TGTGCCAGCAGCCTAGCGGGGACAGCCTTGAAGGCGACCCAGTACTTC. Protein product: CASSLAGTALKATQYF.

This chain uses TRBV19 with TRBJ2-6; D may be TRBD1 (6 bases). CDR1 and CDR2 from the germline V gene are LNHDA and SQIVND (reference sequence). Trimming pared 7 bases from V and 0 bases from J, leaving 10 bases between. This CDR3 is 15 amino acids long. CDR3 in DNA: TGTGCCAGTAAGCAGGGGACCTCTGGGGCCAACGTCCTGACTTTC. Its translation: CASKQGTSGANVLTF. Filled out from reference TRBV19 and TRBJ2-6, the complete variable domain reads DGGITQSPKYLFRKEGQNVTLSCEQNLNHDAMYWYRQDPGQGLRLIYYSQIVNDFQKGDIAEGYSVSREKKESFPLTVTSAQKNPTAFYLCASKQGTSGANVLTFGAGSRLTVL.

CDR3 DNA: TGCGCCAGCAGCTTGGGTGGCGGGAGGCCTAGCTCCTACGAGCAGTACTTC. The encoded protein is CASSLGGGRPSSYEQYF. The chain has TRBV5-1 and TRBJ2-7; 8 nucleotides match TRBD2. J lost 0 bases, V lost 0 bases, and 8 bases had no gene match. The CDR3 is 17 residues long. Germline lookup yields CDR1 SGHRS and CDR2 YFSETQ.

The V and J genes are TRBV29-1 and TRBJ2-3, with 11 bases identical to TRBD1. V dropped 6 bases and J dropped 2; count of bases not matched to a gene: 7. CDR1 SQVTM and CDR2 ANQGSEA come from the germline V gene. CDR3 length: 15 amino acids. In DNA, the CDR3 is TGCAGCGTCCACGGGACAGGGGGTTCCACAGATACGCAGTATTTT. Its translation: CSVHGTGGSTDTQYF.

The rearrangement joins TRBV27 to TRBJ2-7; possible D gene TRBD1, 6 bases. This CDR3 has 14 residues. Germline CDR1 MNHEY, CDR2 SMNVEV (reference sequence). V was clipped by 1 base and J by 3 bases, with 10 bases between them. The CDR3 here is CASSLYAQGYEQYF. The CDR3 bases are TGTGCCAGCAGTTTATACGCACAGGGCTACGAGCAGTACTTC.

A note on this clone: The same CDR3 also results from other DNA sequences found in this sample. The chain recombines TRBV7-2 with TRBJ1-5, with TRBD1 matching 9 bases. The CDR3 runs to 14 residues. Trimming at V came to 1 base and at J to 7 bases, leaving 2 bases not matched to a gene. Per germline, CDR1 SGHTA and CDR2 FQGNSA. The CDR3 region is CASSLGQGGQPQHF. DNA of the CDR3: TGTGCCAGCAGCTTAGGACAGGGGGGACAGCCCCAGCATTTT.

The rearrangement joins TRBV6-6 to TRBJ2-7; a weak D match, TRBD1 (7 bases). Germline V gives CDR1 MNHNY, CDR2 SVGAGI (reference sequence). This CDR3 is built from 14 residues. V lost 6 bases to trimming and J lost 5 bases, with 17 bases between them. CDR3 residues: CASSSDRRGHEQYF. CDR3 DNA sequence: TGTGCCAGCAGCTCGGACAGGAGGGGCCACGAGCAGTACTTC.

CDR3 sequence reads: CASSIGWRGGYTF. CDR3 in DNA: TGTGCCAGCAGTATAGGCTGGAGGGGCGGCTACACCTTC. This sequence joins TRBV27 and TRBJ1-2; tentative D call: TRBD1 (5 bases). CDR1 MNHEY and CDR2 SMNVEV come from the germline V gene (reference sequence). With 5 bases removed from V and 8 bases from J, the gap between germline ends came to 15 bases. The CDR3 is made up of 13 amino acids.

The rearrangement links TRBV5-8 to TRBJ2-1; the match to TRBD2 covers 12 bases. The V gene end was trimmed by 4 bases and the J gene end by 15 bases; junction bases not matched to a gene: 8. Germline-derived CDR1 and CDR2 are SGHTS and YDEGEE. CDR3 size: 13 residues. The CDR3 here is CASSVTSGSTPFF. Written as DNA, the CDR3 is TGTGCCAGCAGCGTGACTAGCGGGAGCACCCCGTTCTTC. Together with reference TRBV5-8 and TRBJ2-1, the CDR3 gives the full variable domain: EAGVTQSPTHLIKTRGQQATLRCSPISGHTSVYWYQQALGLGLQFLLWYDEGEERNRGNFPPRFSGRQFPNYSSELNVNALELEDSALYLCASSVTSGSTPFFGPGTRLTVL.

This chain links TRBV10-3 with TRBJ2-3; TRBD2 aligns across 12 bases. Germline loops: CDR1 ENHRY, CDR2 SYGVKD. The CDR3 sequence is 16 residues long. Trimming at V came to 4 bases and at J to 2 bases, leaving 4 bases not matched to a gene. CDR3 amino acids: CAISGTSGAVTDTQYF. CDR3 DNA: TGTGCCATCAGTGGGACTAGCGGGGCGGTCACAGATACGCAGTATTTT.